This T cell receptor beta chain came from a study of molecular identifiers for immune sequencing clone quantification. On the study more broadly: Replicates partitioned RNA from around 18,000 or 91,000 naive CD8 cells into five parts, sequencing four.

One entry per CDR3 protein, called by TCRdb with MiXCR from the PCR reads. This sample has more than 550,000 distinct CDR3 sequences, with 25% found just once. Germline CDR1 reads PRHDT; CDR2 reads FYEKMQ (reference sequence). Trimming cost V 5 bases and J 4 bases; bases outside gene matches: 9. The CDR3 is made up of 15 amino acids. Study-level results: For effector cells, clones above 20 RNA copies held over 98% of molecules; for naive cells, under 1%.

This clonotype was counted between two and nine times. Antigen unknown. This sequence joins TRBV13 and TRBJ2-7; 9 positions match TRBD2. The clonotype originates from a human donor in good health. Some libraries in this study had Jurkat cell RNA spiked in. Sequencing was performed on naive CD8+ T cells from blood, with Jurkat cell RNA spiked in. Subset indicated: FACS-sorted CD8+CD4-CCR7+CD45RA+ naive T cells. The CDR3 nucleotides read TGTGCCAGCAGCACCTCCGACAGCGGGAGGTACGAGCAGTACTTC. Translation gives CASSTSDSGRYEQYF.